A selection of T cell receptor beta chains follows, all from one sample in a study of T cells in Graves' hyperthyroidism and ophthalmopathy. One entry per CDR3 protein results from TCRdb running MiXCR on the multiplex PCR reads. The sample yields about 400,000 distinct CDR3 sequences, more than 12% seen once. The specimen sequenced was blood. The source is a man aged 50-59 years with Graves' ophthalmopathy. The CDR3 runs from the conserved cysteine through the conserved F or W. Each record gives: V gene, clone size, J gene, D gene, CDR3 DNA, CDR3 protein. D genes are given only for firm matches. A row's size may be missing; if present it is once, few, many or a size class.

V gene: TRBV19; clone size: few; J gene: TRBJ1-1; D gene: .; CDR3 DNA: TGTGCCAGTAGAGCCAAGAACACTGAAGCTTTCTTT; CDR3 protein: CASRAKNTEAFF
V gene: TRBV7-9; clone size: .; J gene: TRBJ2-2; D gene: TRBD2; CDR3 DNA: TGTGCCAGCAGCAATCCGGGACTAGCGACCCAGAACACCGGGGAGCTGTTTTTT; CDR3 protein: CASSNPGLATQNTGELFF
V gene: TRBV5-4; clone size: .; J gene: TRBJ2-3; D gene: TRBD2; CDR3 DNA: TGTGCCAGCAGCTTCGAAGCGGGAGGGGTCACAGATACGCAGTATTTT; CDR3 protein: CASSFEAGGVTDTQYF
V gene: TRBV12-3/TRBV12-4; clone size: many; J gene: TRBJ2-1; D gene: .; CDR3 DNA: TGTGCCAGCAGTTTCCGGGGGAGCAATGAGCAGTTCTTC; CDR3 protein: CASSFRGSNEQFF
V gene: TRBV20-1; clone size: .; J gene: TRBJ2-7; D gene: TRBD2; CDR3 DNA: TGCAGTGCTAGTCCCCCTAGCGGGAGTCACGAGCAGTACTTC; CDR3 protein: CSASPPSGSHEQYF
V gene: TRBV3-1; clone size: many; J gene: TRBJ1-2; D gene: TRBD1; CDR3 DNA: TGTGCCAGCAGCGAAGACAGGGGTCGCTACACCTTC; CDR3 protein: CASSEDRGRYTF
V gene: TRBV20-1; clone size: many; J gene: TRBJ2-3; D gene: TRBD2; CDR3 DNA: TGCAGTGCCCTGCCCCCCGGGAGGGCCCCAGATACGCAGTATTTT; CDR3 protein: CSALPPGRAPDTQYF
V gene: TRBV7-9; clone size: many; J gene: TRBJ2-1; D gene: .; CDR3 DNA: TGTGCCAGCAGCCTCGGGGACCCTGACTACAATGAGCAGTTCTTC; CDR3 protein: CASSLGDPDYNEQFF
V gene: TRBV4-2; clone size: .; J gene: TRBJ2-3; D gene: TRBD2; CDR3 DNA: TGTGCCAGCAGCCAGGAAGGACTAGCGGGAGTCCCAGATACGCAGTATTTT; CDR3 protein: CASSQEGLAGVPDTQYF
V gene: TRBV7-8; clone size: few; J gene: TRBJ2-4; D gene: .; CDR3 DNA: TGTGCCAGCAGCTCCCGAGTATCCAAAAACATTCAGTACTTC; CDR3 protein: CASSSRVSKNIQYF
V gene: TRBV28; clone size: many; J gene: TRBJ2-1; D gene: .; CDR3 DNA: TGTGCCACCCAGGGAAAGCGCAATGAGCAGTTCTTC; CDR3 protein: CATQGKRNEQFF
V gene: TRBV20-1; clone size: .; J gene: TRBJ1-5; D gene: .; CDR3 DNA: TGCAGTGCTAGTTTGGGACTTAGCAATCAGCCCCAGCATTTT; CDR3 protein: CSASLGLSNQPQHF